This T cell receptor (beta chain) was profiled in a study of T cells after posttransplantation cyclophosphamide. Overall study results and limits: Blood and skin or GI T cell repertoires showed limited TRB overlap.

This clone was counted ten times or more. Its antigen remains unidentified. V was clipped by 5 bases and J by 12 bases; unmatched bases: 9. Germline CDR1 is SGHAT and CDR2 is FQNNGV. The CDR3 is 13 residues long. The assay was immunoSEQ multiplex PCR, and TCRdb's table has in-frame clones only and misses some. The specimen gives about 40,000 clones without singletons; the ten biggest hold 4.5%. This sequence joins TRBV11-2 and TRBJ2-7; TRBD1 agrees at 11 bases. The receptor's source is a woman between 50 and 59 years old in good health and a related stem cell transplant donor. Sequenced material: PBMCs. In nucleotides, the CDR3 is TGTGCCAGCAGCCGGGACAGGGGGGGAAATGGGTACTTC. It yields the protein CASSRDRGGNGYF.